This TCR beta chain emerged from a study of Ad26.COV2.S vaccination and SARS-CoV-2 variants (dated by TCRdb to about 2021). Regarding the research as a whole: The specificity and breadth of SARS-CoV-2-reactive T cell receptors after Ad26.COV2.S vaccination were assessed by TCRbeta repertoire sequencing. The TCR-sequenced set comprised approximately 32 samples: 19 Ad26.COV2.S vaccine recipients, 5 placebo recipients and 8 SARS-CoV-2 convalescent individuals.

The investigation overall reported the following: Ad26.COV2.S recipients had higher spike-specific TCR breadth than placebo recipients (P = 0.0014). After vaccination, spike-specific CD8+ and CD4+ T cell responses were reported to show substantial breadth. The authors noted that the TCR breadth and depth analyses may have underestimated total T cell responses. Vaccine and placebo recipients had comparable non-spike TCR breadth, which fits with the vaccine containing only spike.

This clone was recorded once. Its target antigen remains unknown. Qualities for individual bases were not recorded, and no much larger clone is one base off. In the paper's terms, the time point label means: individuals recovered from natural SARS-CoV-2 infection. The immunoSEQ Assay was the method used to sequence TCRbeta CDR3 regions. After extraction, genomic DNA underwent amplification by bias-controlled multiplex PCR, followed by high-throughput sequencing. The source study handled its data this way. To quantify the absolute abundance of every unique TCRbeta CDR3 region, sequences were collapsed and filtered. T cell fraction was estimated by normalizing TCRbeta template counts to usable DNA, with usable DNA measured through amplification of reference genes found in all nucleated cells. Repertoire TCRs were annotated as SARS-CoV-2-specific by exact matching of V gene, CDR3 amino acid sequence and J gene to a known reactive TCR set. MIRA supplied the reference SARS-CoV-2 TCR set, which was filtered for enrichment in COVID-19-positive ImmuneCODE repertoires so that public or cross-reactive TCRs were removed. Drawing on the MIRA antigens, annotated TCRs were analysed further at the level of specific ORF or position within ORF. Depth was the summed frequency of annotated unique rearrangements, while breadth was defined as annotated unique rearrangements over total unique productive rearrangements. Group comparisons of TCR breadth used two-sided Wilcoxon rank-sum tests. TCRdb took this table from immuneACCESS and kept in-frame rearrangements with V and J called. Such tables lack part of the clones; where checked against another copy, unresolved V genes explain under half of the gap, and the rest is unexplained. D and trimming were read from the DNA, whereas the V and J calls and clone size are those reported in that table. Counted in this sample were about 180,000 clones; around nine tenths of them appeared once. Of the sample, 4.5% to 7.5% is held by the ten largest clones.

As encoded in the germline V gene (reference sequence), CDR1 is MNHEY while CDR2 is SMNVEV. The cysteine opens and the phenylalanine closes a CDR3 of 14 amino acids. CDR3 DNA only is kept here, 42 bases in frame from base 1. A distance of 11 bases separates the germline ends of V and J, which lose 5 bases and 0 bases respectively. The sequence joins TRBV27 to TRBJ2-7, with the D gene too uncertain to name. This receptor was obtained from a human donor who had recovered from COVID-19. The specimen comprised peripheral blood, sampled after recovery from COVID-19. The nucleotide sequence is TGTGCCAGCAGTATTAGTGACCCCTCCTACGAGCAGTACTTC. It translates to CASSISDPSYEQYF.